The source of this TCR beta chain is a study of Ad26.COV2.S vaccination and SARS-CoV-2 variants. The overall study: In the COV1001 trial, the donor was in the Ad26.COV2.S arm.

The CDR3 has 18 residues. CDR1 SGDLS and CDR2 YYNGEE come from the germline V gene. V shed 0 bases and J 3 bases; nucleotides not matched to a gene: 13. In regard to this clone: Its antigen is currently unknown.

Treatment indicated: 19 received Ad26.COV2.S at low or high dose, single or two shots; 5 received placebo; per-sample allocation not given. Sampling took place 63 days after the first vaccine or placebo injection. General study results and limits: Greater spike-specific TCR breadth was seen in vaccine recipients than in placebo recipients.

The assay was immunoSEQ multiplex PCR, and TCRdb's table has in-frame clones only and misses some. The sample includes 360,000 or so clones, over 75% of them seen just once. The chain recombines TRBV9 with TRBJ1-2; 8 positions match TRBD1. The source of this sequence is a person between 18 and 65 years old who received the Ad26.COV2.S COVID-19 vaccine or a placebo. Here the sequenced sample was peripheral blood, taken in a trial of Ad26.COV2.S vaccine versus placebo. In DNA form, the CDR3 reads TGTGCCAGCAGCGTAGTTGTAAATCCAGGGGGCGCTGACTATGGCTACACCTTC. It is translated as CASSVVVNPGGADYGYTF.